This TCR beta chain came from a study of CD8+ T cells in alopecia areata. Study results and caveats: Greater clonality was observed in lesional scalp samples, especially alopecia totalis/universalis, versus normal scalp. Although TCR sharing was seen in mice, sharing across patients was less clear, possibly for HLA-related reasons.

With regard to this clone: Its antigen is not known. Genes here carry mouse names. Sequencing ends 4 residues short of the CDR3 end; the germline J gene provides the rest.

The length of the CDR3 is 18 residues. The germline CDR1 and CDR2 sequences are MNHDT and YYDKIL. V shed 0 bases, J shed 0 bases, and the junction held 7 bases outside the gene matches. RNA, once extracted, was reverse transcribed into cDNA for use as the sequencing template. The data were produced by immunoSEQ multiplex PCR, yet TCRdb's version contains in-frame clones alone and is incomplete. The sample yields some 110,000 clones, without any singletons. The sequenced sample was lesional skin. The chain joins TRBV17 to TRBJ2-7; 11 nucleotides line up with TRBD2. This clonotype was obtained from a C3H/HeJ mouse with alopecia areata. This strain's MHC haplotype is H2-k. Incomplete CDR3 DNA: TGTGCTAGCAGTAGAGATGAACGGGACTGGGGGATCTCCTAT. This translates into CASSRDERDWGISY. The entire CDR3 protein reads CASSRDERDWGISYEQYF. Complete variable domain (other parts from reference TRBV17 and TRBJ2-7): DTTVKQNPRYKLARVGKPVNLICSQTMNHDTMYWYQKKPNQAPKLLLFYYDKILNREADTFEKFQSSRPNNSFCSLYIGSAGLEYSAMYLCASSRDERDWGISYEQYFGPGTRLTVL.